A single sample gave rise to the 4 T cell receptor beta chains below, sequenced in a study of T cell responses to AZD1222 COVID-19 vaccine. The protocol was immunoSEQ multiplex PCR, while the TCRdb copy is restricted to in-frame clones and leaves out a portion. The data contain over 100,000 clones, roughly 87% of them singletons. The material was peripheral blood, obtained on day 0 of MenACWY control vaccination. Receptor source: an adult in good health.

V and J are TRBV19 and TRBJ2-7, with 8 bases aligning to TRBD1. Trimming removed 4 bases from V and 3 bases from J; junction bases left unmatched: 11. The CDR3 covers 16 residues. Germline lookup yields CDR1 LNHDA and CDR2 SQIVND (reference sequence). The CDR3 is CASSTPERTGIYEQYF. In DNA form, the CDR3 reads TGTGCCAGTAGTACCCCGGAACGGACAGGGATCTACGAGCAGTACTTC.

In this sample, this clone turned up once. The J gene is TRBJ2-3, the V gene TRBV19; 11 bases align to TRBD2. Germline values: CDR1 LNHDA, CDR2 SQIVND (reference sequence). This CDR3 contains 14 residues. Trimming took 11 bases from V and 2 from J; bases not matched to a gene: 6. Written as DNA, the CDR3 is TGTGCCTCGACTAGCGGGGAGCTCACAGATACGCAGTATTTT. Protein sequence: CASTSGELTDTQYF.

The genes are TRBV5-6 and TRBJ1-2, with 8 bases identical to TRBD1. This CDR3 is built from 14 residues. J was trimmed by 4 bases and V by 2 bases; bases with no gene match: 4. Germline CDR1 is SGHDT and CDR2 is YYEEEE. For the CDR3, the DNA is TGTGCCAGCAGCTTCCAGGGGGCTACCTATGGCTACACCTTC. Protein product: CASSFQGATYGYTF.

The V gene is TRBV7-2, the J gene TRBJ2-1; D might be TRBD2 (6 bases). Per germline, CDR1 SGHTA and CDR2 FQGNSA. There are 15 residues in the CDR3. Trimming took 2 bases from V and 8 from J, leaving 16 bases between them. CDR3 bases: TGTGCCAGCAGCTTATGGACGGGAGCAGGCGATGAGCAGTTCTTC. This encodes CASSLWTGAGDEQFF.